A selection of T cell receptor beta chains follows, all from one sample in a study of T cells after yellow fever vaccination. TCRdb processed the 5' RACE reads anew with MiXCR; each CDR3 protein has one entry. The data hold about 260,000 distinct CDR3 sequences, with approximately 13% observed a single time. The input for sequencing was CD4+ T cells sorted from PBMCs, taken 45 days after the yellow fever booster vaccination. These receptors originate from a man aged 25-40 years who received the YFV17D yellow fever vaccine. The CDR3 runs from the conserved cysteine through the conserved F or W. A D gene is named only where the DNA matches it firmly. Not every row has a clone size; where given, it reads once, few, many or a size class.

v_gene	j_gene	abundance	d_gene	CDR3aa	CDR3nt
TRBV11-3	TRBJ2-3	NA	TRBD2	CASSRRLAGEDTQYF	TGTGCCAGCAGCCGAAGATTAGCGGGAGAGGATACGCAGTATTTT
TRBV5-1	TRBJ2-1	few	NA	CASSLALISYNEQFF	TGCGCCAGCAGCTTGGCCTTGATCTCCTACAATGAGCAGTTCTTC
TRBV20-1	TRBJ2-7	NA	NA	CSAVRQGSSYEQYF	TGCAGTGCTGTCAGGCAGGGGAGCTCCTACGAGCAGTACTTC
TRBV27	TRBJ2-1	NA	TRBD2	CASSSLAGALREQFF	TGTGCCAGCAGTTCTCTAGCGGGAGCCCTCCGTGAGCAGTTCTTC
TRBV20-1	TRBJ2-1	NA	NA	CSARFETRSPSSYNEQFF	TGCAGTGCTAGATTTGAAACTAGGAGCCCAAGCTCCTACAATGAGCAGTTCTTC
TRBV7-2	TRBJ2-1	many	TRBD2	CASRPRTSGRAEQFF	TGTGCCAGCCGCCCGAGGACTAGCGGGAGGGCTGAGCAGTTCTTC
TRBV5-6	TRBJ2-5	many	NA	CASSYQGGETQYF	TGTGCCAGCAGCTACCAGGGGGGAGAGACCCAGTACTTC
TRBV27	TRBJ1-2	NA	NA	CASSLLDSHYGYTF	TGTGCCAGCAGTTTATTGGACAGCCACTATGGCTACACCTTC
TRBV5-6	TRBJ1-2	NA	NA	CASSSPGESHSYYGYTF	TGTGCCAGCAGCTCACCAGGAGAGTCACACTCTTACTATGGCTACACCTTC
TRBV5-1	TRBJ2-7	many	TRBD1	CASSRTGEAYEQYF	TGCGCCAGCTCAAGGACAGGGGAGGCCTACGAGCAGTACTTC
TRBV7-2	TRBJ2-5	NA	NA	CASSSSELETQYF	TGTGCCAGCAGTTCTAGCGAGCTAGAGACCCAGTACTTC
TRBV7-8	TRBJ2-2	few	TRBD2	CASSSGTRPGELFF	TGTGCCAGCAGCTCCGGGACTAGACCCGGGGAGCTGTTTTTT
TRBV6-5	TRBJ2-1	few	TRBD1	CASSYRGQFSYNEQFF	TGTGCCAGCAGTTACCGGGGACAGTTCTCCTACAATGAGCAGTTCTTC
TRBV20-1	TRBJ1-5	NA	NA	CSARDQRQPNQPQHF	TGCAGTGCTAGAGATCAGAGACAGCCAAATCAGCCCCAGCATTTT
TRBV6-1	TRBJ2-1	NA	TRBD2	CASRSAGGIYNEQFF	TGTGCCAGCAGGTCAGCGGGAGGTATATACAATGAGCAGTTCTTC
TRBV20-1	TRBJ1-1	NA	NA	CSARPWTENTEAFF	TGCAGTGCTAGACCTTGGACAGAGAACACTGAAGCTTTCTTT
TRBV19	TRBJ2-7	few	TRBD2	CASRQAGTYEQYF	TGTGCCAGTAGACAAGCGGGGACCTACGAGCAGTACTTC
TRBV4-1	TRBJ2-5	NA	NA	CASSPNRVSGRETQYF	TGCGCCAGCAGCCCCAACCGGGTGTCAGGGAGGGAGACCCAGTACTTC
TRBV20-1	TRBJ1-1	few	NA	CSARAAGVNTEAFF	TGCAGTGCTAGAGCGGCGGGGGTTAACACTGAAGCTTTCTTT
TRBV12-3/TRBV12-4	TRBJ2-1	few	NA	CASSPPGSPNNEQFF	TGTGCCAGCAGTCCTCCGGGCTCCCCAAATAATGAGCAGTTCTTC
TRBV24-1	TRBJ2-3	few	NA	CATTSSATDTQYF	TGTGCCACCACCTCTAGCGCCACAGATACGCAGTATTTT
TRBV29-1	TRBJ2-7	many	NA	CSVEEGGYEQYF	TGCAGCGTTGAAGAGGGCGGATACGAGCAGTACTTC
TRBV21-1	TRBJ1-1	NA	NA	CASSKTPLGGAFF	TGTGCCAGCAGCAAAACCCCTCTCGGAGGAGCTTTCTTT
TRBV7-2	TRBJ2-7	many	NA	CASSLATGPYEQYF	TGTGCCAGCAGCCTCGCGACGGGGCCCTACGAGCAGTACTTC
TRBV12-3/TRBV12-4	TRBJ2-2	NA	NA	CASSLAMGALAGELFF	TGTGCCAGCAGTTTAGCGATGGGGGCGCTCGCCGGGGAGCTGTTTTTT
TRBV29-1	TRBJ1-2	few	NA	CSVGSGGYTF	TGCAGCGTTGGGTCCGGTGGCTACACCTTC
TRBV29-1	TRBJ2-7	NA	NA	CSVVGLRGREYEQYF	TGCAGCGTTGTTGGGCTAAGGGGGAGAGAGTACGAGCAGTACTTC
TRBV20-1	TRBJ2-2	few	NA	CSARDRGGTNTGELFF	TGCAGTGCTAGAGACAGGGGAGGAACGAACACCGGGGAGCTTTTTTTT
TRBV5-1	TRBJ2-3	NA	NA	CASSLTDPTRSTDTQYF	TGCGCCAGCAGCTTGACCGACCCAACTCGCAGCACAGATACGCAGTATTTT
TRBV20-1	TRBJ2-5	NA	NA	CSARDIQETQYF	TGCAGTGCTAGGGACATCCAAGAGACCCAGTACTTC
TRBV20-1	TRBJ2-6	NA	NA	CSARRLAIYGANVLTF	TGCAGTGCTCGGAGACTCGCCATCTACGGGGCCAACGTCCTGACTTTC